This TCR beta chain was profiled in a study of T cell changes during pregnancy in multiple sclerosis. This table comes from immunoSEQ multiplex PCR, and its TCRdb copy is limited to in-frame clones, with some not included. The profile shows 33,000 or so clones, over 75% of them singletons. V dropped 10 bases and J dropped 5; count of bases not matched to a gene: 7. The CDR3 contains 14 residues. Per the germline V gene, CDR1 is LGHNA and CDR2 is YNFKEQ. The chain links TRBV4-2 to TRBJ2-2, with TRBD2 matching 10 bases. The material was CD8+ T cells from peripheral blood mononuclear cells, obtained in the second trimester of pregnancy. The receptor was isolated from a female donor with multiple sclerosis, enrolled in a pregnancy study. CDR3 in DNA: TGTGCCACGAGGCTAGCGGGAGATACCGGGGAGCTGTTTTTT. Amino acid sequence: CATRLAGDTGELFF.